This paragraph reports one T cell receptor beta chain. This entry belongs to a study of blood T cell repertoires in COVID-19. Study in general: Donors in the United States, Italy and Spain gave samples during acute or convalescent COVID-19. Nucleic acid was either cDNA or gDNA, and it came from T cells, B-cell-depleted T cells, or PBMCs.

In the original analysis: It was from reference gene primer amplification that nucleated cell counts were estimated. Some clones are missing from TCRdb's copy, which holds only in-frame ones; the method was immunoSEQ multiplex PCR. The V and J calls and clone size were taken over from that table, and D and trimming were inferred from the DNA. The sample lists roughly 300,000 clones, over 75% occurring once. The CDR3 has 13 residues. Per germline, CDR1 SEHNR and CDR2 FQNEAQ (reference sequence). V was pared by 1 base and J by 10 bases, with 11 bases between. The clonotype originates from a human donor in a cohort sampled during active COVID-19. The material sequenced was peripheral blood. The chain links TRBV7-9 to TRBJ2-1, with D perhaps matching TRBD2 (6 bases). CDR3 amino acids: CASSLDGGWEQFF. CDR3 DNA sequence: TGTGCCAGCAGCTTAGACGGGGGATGGGAGCAGTTCTTC. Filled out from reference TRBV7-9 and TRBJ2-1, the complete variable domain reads DTGVSQNPRHKITKRGQNVTFRCDPISEHNRLYWYRQTLGQGPEFLTYFQNEAQLEKSRLLSDRFSAERPKGSFSTLEIQRTEQGDSAMYLCASSLDGGWEQFFGPGTRLTVL.